This T cell receptor beta chain appears in the sequencing data of a study of spatial heterogeneity in lung cancer. For the study at large: The average appearance count of each unique TCR and UMI combination in raw reads was more than ten. Study-level points and caveats: At tumor resection, ubiquitous expanded TCRs were detected in blood more often than later.

The CDR3 covers 13 residues. Germline CDR1 MRHNA, CDR2 SNTAGT. V lost 2 bases, J lost 9 bases, and 11 bases lay in between. Time point indicated: blood at routine non-recurrence follow-up after resection. Unsorted whole RNA from tumor, nontumor lung or frozen PBMC underwent sequencing. The library protocol tagged each TCR cDNA with a unique molecular identifier. TCRdb reanalysed the 5' RACE reads using MiXCR and keeps one entry per CDR3 protein. The repertoire holds 60,000 to 85,000 distinct CDR3 sequences, with approximately 9% as singletons. This clonotype appeared many times. Its antigen is unknown. The gene calls are TRBV6-4 and TRBJ2-1, with no clear D. This receptor was obtained from a female donor with early-stage non-small cell lung cancer. The sample here was PBMCs, taken at follow-up. The DNA of the CDR3 is TGTGCCAGCAGTGACGGTGGGTTCGGTGAGCAGTTCTTC. This sequence encodes CASSDGGFGEQFF.